This T cell receptor (beta chain) was identified in a study of T cells in Graves' hyperthyroidism and ophthalmopathy (dated by TCRdb to about 2019). About the study as a whole: Peripheral blood was collected at initial diagnosis, before any treatment. A discovery cohort of about 95 patients, roughly 45 with Graves' ophthalmopathy and approximately 57 with stable Graves' hyperthyroidism, was used to find distinguishing TCR V-J signatures. Prospective prediction of ophthalmopathy was tested in an independent validation cohort consisting of some 19 hyperthyroidism patients and 15 or so patients who later progressed to ophthalmopathy. The 90 to 100 discovery patients were randomly split 7:3 into training and test sets. In addition, the study compared T-cell repertoires in thyroid tissue and in blood from over 5 Graves' hyperthyroidism patients. After sampling, hyperthyroidism patients received methimazole starting at 30 mg daily, and ophthalmopathy patients received high-dose intravenous methylprednisolone. According to the paper, TCR Vbeta CDR3 sequencing was carried out on approximately 140 peripheral blood samples, which came from approximately 43 ophthalmopathy, under 80 hyperthyroidism and 17 progressor patients. The study at large found these results: Ophthalmopathy was separated from stable hyperthyroidism by a 13 V-J signature model, with about 86% sensitivity and roughly 81% specificity obtained in cross-validation and 80%/75% obtained in testing. During validation, the model predicted progression to ophthalmopathy a median of around 7 months ahead of onset, with almost 71% sensitivity and around 73% specificity. Most expanded thyroid clonotypes (frequency above 0.001) were also detected in blood, suggesting blood repertoires may reflect thyroid immune responses. No statistical method was used to fix the sample size in advance, and group allocation was not hidden from the investigators.

Stable Graves' hyperthyroidism was defined as the absence of progression to ophthalmopathy over 18 months of follow-up. Hyperthyroidism patients were newly diagnosed, with disease duration under 2 months, and aged 18 to 65 years. Exclusion was applied to patients with uncontrolled infections, other autoimmune diseases, pregnancy or lactation. Clinical symptoms, serum thyroxine and TRAb, thyroid ultrasound, and orbital computed tomography formed the basis for the diagnoses. Ficoll-Paque density gradient centrifugation was used to isolate PBMCs from around 10 ml of fresh peripheral blood. Trizol reagent was used to extract total RNA, and RNA quality was then checked on an Agilent 2100 Bioanalyzer. The CDR3 spans 12 residues, from the cysteine through the phenylalanine. The sequence is cut down to CDR3 DNA, 36 bases in frame from base 1. V gives up 4 bases and J gives up 4 bases, and the segment between their germline ends measures 9 bases. From a lookup of the germline V gene, CDR1 and CDR2 are SGHRS and YFSETQ.

The TCR beta CDR3 regions were amplified from RNA transcripts. For the first round of RT-PCR on the TCR CDR3, the HTBI primer set was used together with the Qiagen OneStep RT-PCR kit. Libraries were constructed in a second round of multiplex PCR, after which size selection and purification were performed. The libraries were sequenced on an Illumina HiSeq2000 using paired-end 100 bp reads. For the original study's pipeline: SOAPnuke was used to process the raw data, throwing out any read that contained adapters or uncalled bases, had a mean Phred below 15, or lacked an exact constant-primer or identifier match. COPE v1.2.5 was used to merge the high-quality paired reads, and each unique nucleotide sequence was defined as a clonotype. MiTCR v1.1 was used to align clonotypes to the IMGT TRBV, TRBD and TRBJ reference segments. Analysis was restricted to V-J combinations with a frequency above 0.0001, which covered 99.2% of repertoires. A TCS score was defined as the ratio of F50 (clonal expansion) to E x V (chaos), with BLOSUM62-based TCRdist applied between CDR3 peptides within each V-J. Welch's t-statistics and random forest reduced approximately 520 V-J features to 13, which were used in a naive Bayes classifier (R e1071). Using fastp trimming at Q25 and MiXCR clonotype assembly, TCRdb reanalyzed the public sequencing data and kept in-frame beta chains. Rows with one shared CDR3 protein collapse into an entry with the most common genes and DNA. What appears here as the V and J calls and clone size reflects TCRdb's work, not the paper's. The sample records 90,000 to 120,000 distinct CDR3 sequences, about 17% of which are singletons. The ten largest clones add up to 40% to 50% of the sample.

This clonotype was detected many times. Its antigen specificity is not known. Per-nucleotide qualities are absent, and no much larger clonotype sits a single base away. The chain is encoded by TRBV5-1 joined to TRBJ2-7; 6 matching bases give a weak D call of TRBD2. The receptor was derived from a woman between 45 and 65 years old with Graves' hyperthyroidism. Sequenced material: blood. The CDR3 reads as follows: CASSVGSYEQYF. The sequenced DNA: TGCGCCAGCAGCGTCGGGAGTTACGAGCAGTACTTC. Full variable domain (CDR3 extended with the reference TRBV5-1 and TRBJ2-7 proteins): KAGVTQTPRYLIKTRGQQVTLSCSPISGHRSVSWYQQTPGQGLQFLFEYFSETQRNKGNFPGRFSGRQFSNSRSEMNVSTLELGDSALYLCASSVGSYEQYFGPGTRLTVT.